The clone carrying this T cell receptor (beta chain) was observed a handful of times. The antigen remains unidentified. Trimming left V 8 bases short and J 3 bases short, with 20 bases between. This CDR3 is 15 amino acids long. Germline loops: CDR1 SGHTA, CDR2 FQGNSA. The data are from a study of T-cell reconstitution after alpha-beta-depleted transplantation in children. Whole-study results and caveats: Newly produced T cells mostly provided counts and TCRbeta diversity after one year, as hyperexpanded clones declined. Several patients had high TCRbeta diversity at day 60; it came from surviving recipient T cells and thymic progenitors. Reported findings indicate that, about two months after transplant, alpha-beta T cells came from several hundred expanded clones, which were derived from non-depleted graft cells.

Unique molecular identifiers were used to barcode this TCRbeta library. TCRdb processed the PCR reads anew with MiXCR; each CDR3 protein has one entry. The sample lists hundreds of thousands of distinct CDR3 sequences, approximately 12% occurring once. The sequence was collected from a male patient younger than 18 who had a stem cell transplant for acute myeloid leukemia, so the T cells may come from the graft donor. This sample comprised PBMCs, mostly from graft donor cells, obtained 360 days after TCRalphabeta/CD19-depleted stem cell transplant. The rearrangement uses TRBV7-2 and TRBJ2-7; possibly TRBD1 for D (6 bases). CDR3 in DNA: TGTGCCAGCGACCTTACAGGGCCAGCGAGCTACGAGCAGTACTTC. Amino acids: CASDLTGPASYEQYF. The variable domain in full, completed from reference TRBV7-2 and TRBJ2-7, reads GAGVSQSPSNKVTEKGKDVELRCDPISGHTALYWYRQSLGQGLEFLIYFQGNSAPDKSGLPSDRFSAERTGGSVSTLTIQRTQQEDSAVYLCASDLTGPASYEQYFGPGTRLTVT.